This passage covers 4 T cell receptor beta chains from one sample sequenced in a study of blood T cell repertoires in COVID-19. TCRdb's copy holds only in-frame clones and misses some; the assay was immunoSEQ multiplex PCR. The table records 70,000 to 90,000 clones, less than 90% of them present only once. The material sequenced was peripheral blood. These receptors all come from a man at least 80 years old with COVID-19, enrolled during active disease.

The V and J genes are TRBV19 and TRBJ1-5; 7 bases are shared with TRBD1. Germline assignment: CDR1 LNHDA and CDR2 SQIVND (reference sequence). The CDR3 loop spans 17 amino acids. J gave up 9 bases and V 4 bases, and 18 bases lay outside the gene matches. The CDR3 bases are TGTGCCAGTAGTAGAGATTACAGGGGTTCTTTCGGTCGGCCCCAGCATTTT. Translation: CASSRDYRGSFGRPQHF.

This chain uses TRBV29-1 with TRBJ1-4, with 8 bases matching TRBD1. The CDR3 extends over 15 amino acids. The junction had 7 bases not matched to a gene; V was cut back by 0 bases and J by 7 bases. Germline V gene lookup returns CDR1 SQVTM and CDR2 ANQGSEA. CDR3 coding DNA: TGCAGCGTTGAAGAAGCAGGACAGGGAACTGAAAAACTGTTTTTT. As protein: CSVEEAGQGTEKLFF.

The chain links TRBV18 to TRBJ2-2, with 9 bases aligning to TRBD1. Losses at the gene ends were 4 bases for V and 2 bases for J; bases not matched to a gene: 2. The CDR3 is 15 amino acids. The germline gives CDR1 KGHSH, CDR2 LQKENI. In DNA form, the CDR3 reads TGTGCCAGCTCACACAGGGGGCAAAACACCGGGGAGCTGTTTTTT. It translates to CASSHRGQNTGELFF.

In nucleotides, the CDR3 is TGTGCCAGCTCACGCGGACAGGGGGGCTCCTATAATTCACCCCTCCACTTT. It is translated as CASSRGQGGSYNSPLHF. The gene calls are TRBV18 and TRBJ1-6; the match to TRBD1 covers 10 bases. CDR3 length: 17 residues. The trim removed 4 bases at V and 0 bases at J, leaving 3 bases unmatched. The germline gives CDR1 KGHSH, CDR2 LQKENI.